This T cell receptor (beta chain) emerged from a study of blood T cell repertoires in COVID-19. Here immunoSEQ multiplex PCR was the method, and the copy in TCRdb shows in-frame clones only, minus some. This table has about 160,000 clones, approximately 90% appearing once. V lost 1 base, J lost 3 bases, and 2 bases stayed unmatched. From germline, CDR1 is MGHDK and CDR2 SYGVNS. The CDR3 totals 15 residues. V and J are TRBV25-1 and TRBJ2-2, with TRBD1 matching over 7 bases. The origin of this receptor is a man between 18 and 29 years old with acute or convalescent COVID-19. Sequenced material: peripheral blood. CDR3 in amino acids: CASSESGTDTGELFF. The DNA of the CDR3 is TGTGCCAGCAGTGAATCCGGGACAGACACCGGGGAGCTGTTTTTT.